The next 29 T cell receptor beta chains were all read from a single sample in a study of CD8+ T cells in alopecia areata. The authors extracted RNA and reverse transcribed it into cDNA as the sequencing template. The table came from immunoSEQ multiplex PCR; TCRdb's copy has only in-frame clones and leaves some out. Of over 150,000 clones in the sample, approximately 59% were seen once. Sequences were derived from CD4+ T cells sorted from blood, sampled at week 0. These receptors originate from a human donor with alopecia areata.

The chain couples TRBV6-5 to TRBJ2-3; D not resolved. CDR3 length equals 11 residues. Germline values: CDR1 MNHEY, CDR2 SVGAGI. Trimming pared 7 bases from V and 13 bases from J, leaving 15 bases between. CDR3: CASITAGLEYF. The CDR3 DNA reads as TGTGCCAGCATCACCGCCGGTTTGGAGTATTTT.

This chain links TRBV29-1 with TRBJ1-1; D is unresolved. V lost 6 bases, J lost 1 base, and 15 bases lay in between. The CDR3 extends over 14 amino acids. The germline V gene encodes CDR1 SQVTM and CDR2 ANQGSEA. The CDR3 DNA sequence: TGCAGCGTCGACGGACGGATGAGGAACACTGAAGCTTTCTTT. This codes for CSVDGRMRNTEAFF. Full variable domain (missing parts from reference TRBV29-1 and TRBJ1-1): SAVISQKPSRDICQRGTSLTIQCQVDSQVTMMFWYRQQPGQSLTLIATANQGSEATYESGFVIDKFPISRPNLTFSTLTVSNMSPEDSSIYLCSVDGRMRNTEAFFGQGTRLTVV.

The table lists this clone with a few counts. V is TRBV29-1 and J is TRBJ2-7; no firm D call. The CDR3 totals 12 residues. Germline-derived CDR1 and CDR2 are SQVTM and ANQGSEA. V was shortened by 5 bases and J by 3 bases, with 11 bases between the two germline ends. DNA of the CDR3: TGCAGCGTTCGTGGCAGCCACTACGAGCAGTACTTC. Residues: CSVRGSHYEQYF.

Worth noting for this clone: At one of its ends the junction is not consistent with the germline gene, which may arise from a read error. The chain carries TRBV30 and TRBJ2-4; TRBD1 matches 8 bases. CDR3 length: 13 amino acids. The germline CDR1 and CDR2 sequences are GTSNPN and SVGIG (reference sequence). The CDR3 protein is CAWSIIDRGEGHF. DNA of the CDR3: TGTGCCTGGAGTATAATCGACAGGGGCGAGGGACACTTC.

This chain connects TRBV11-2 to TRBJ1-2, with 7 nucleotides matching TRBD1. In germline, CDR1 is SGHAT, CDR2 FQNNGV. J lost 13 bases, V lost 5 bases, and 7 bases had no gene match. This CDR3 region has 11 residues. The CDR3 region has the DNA TGTGCCAGCAGCCCAGGGACAGTACCCACCTTC. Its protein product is CASSPGTVPTF.

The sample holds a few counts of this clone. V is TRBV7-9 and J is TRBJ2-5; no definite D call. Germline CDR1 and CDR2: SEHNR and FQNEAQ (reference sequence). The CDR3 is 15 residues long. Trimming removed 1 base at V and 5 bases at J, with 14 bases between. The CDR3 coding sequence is TGTGCCAGCAGCTTAGGAATTCAGTTCGGGGAGACCCAGTACTTC. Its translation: CASSLGIQFGETQYF. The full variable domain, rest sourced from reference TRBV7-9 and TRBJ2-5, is DTGVSQNPRHKITKRGQNVTFRCDPISEHNRLYWYRQTLGQGPEFLTYFQNEAQLEKSRLLSDRFSAERPKGSFSTLEIQRTEQGDSAMYLCASSLGIQFGETQYFGPGTRLLVL.

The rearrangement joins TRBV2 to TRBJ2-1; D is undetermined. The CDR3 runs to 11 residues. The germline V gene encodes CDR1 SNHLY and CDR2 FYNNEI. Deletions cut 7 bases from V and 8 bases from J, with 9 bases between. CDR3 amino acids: CASNYFYEQFF. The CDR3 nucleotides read TGTGCCAGCAACTATTTCTATGAGCAGTTCTTC.

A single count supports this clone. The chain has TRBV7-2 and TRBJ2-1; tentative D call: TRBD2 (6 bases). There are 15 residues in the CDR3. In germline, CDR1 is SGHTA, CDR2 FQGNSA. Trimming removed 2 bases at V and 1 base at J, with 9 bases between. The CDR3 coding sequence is TGTGCCAGCAGCTTATCACTAGCATCCTACAATGAGCAGTTCTTC. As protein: CASSLSLASYNEQFF.

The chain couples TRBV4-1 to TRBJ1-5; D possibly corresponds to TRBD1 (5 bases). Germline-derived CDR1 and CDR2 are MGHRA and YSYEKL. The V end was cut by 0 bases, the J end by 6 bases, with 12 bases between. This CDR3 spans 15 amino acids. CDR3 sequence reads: CASSQDGQRGQPQHF. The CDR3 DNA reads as TGCGCCAGCAGCCAAGATGGGCAAAGGGGTCAGCCCCAGCATTTT.

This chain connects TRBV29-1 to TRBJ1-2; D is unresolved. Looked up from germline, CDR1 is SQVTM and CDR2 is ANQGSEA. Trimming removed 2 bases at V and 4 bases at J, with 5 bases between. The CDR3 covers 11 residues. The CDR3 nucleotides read TGCAGCGTTGAAAATCGCTATGGCTACACCTTC. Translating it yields CSVENRYGYTF.

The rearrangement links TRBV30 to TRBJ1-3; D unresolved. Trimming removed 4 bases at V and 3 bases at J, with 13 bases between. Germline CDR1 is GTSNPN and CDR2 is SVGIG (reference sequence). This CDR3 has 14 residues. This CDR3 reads CAWTPDTSGNTIYF. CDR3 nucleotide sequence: TGTGCCTGGACTCCGGATACGAGTGGAAACACCATATATTTT.

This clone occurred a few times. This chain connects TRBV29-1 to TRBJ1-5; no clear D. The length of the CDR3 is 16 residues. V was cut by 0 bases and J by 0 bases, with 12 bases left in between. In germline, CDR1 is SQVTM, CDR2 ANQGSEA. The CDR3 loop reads CSVEEGNPYSNQPQHF. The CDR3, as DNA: TGCAGCGTTGAAGAGGGTAACCCCTATAGCAATCAGCCCCAGCATTTT.

DNA for the CDR3: TGTGCCAGTCAAGTGGGACCCATCTCTGGAAACACCATATATTTT. Its protein product is CASQVGPISGNTIYF. The chain couples TRBV2 to TRBJ1-3, with D maybe TRBD1 (5 bases). Germline-derived CDR1 and CDR2 are SNHLY and FYNNEI. V lost 9 bases and J 0 bases, leaving 15 bases between the germline ends. This CDR3 region has 15 residues.

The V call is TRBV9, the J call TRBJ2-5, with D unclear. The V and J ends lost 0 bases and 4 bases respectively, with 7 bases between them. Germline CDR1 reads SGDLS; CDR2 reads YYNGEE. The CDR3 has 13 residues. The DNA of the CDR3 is TGTGCCAGCAGCGTAGCCTACAGAGAGACCCAGTACTTC. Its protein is CASSVAYRETQYF.

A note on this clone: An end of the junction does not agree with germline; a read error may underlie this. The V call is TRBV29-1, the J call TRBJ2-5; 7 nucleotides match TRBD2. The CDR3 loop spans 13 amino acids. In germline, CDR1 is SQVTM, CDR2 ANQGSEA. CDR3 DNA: TGCAGCGTAGCGGGGCCGGACCAGGAGACCCAGTACTTC. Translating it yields CSVAGPDQETQYF. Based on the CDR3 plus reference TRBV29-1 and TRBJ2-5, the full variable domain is SAVISQKPSRDICQRGTSLTIQCQVDSQVTMMFWYRQQPGQSLTLIATANQGSEATYESGFVIDKFPISRPNLTFSTLTVSNMSPEDSSIYLCSVAGPDQETQYFGPGTRLLVL.

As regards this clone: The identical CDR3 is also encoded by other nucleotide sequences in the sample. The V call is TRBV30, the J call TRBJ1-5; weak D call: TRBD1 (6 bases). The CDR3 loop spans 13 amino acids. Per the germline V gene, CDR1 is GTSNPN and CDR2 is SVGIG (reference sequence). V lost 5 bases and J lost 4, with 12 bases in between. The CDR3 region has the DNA TGTGCCTGGTCCCGACAGGATAATCAGCCCCAGCATTTT. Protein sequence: CAWSRQDNQPQHF.

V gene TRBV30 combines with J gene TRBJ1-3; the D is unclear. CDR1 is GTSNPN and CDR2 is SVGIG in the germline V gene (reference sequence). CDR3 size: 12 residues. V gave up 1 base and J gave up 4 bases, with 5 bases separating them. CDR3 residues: CAWSEQGNTIYF. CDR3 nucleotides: TGTGCCTGGAGTGAACAGGGAAACACCATATATTTT.

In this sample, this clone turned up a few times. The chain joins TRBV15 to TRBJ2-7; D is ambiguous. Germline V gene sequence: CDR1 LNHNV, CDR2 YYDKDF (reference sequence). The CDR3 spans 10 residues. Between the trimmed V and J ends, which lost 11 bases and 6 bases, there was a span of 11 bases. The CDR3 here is CAVLRREQYF. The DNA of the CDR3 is TGTGCCGTCCTGAGGCGCGAGCAGTACTTC.

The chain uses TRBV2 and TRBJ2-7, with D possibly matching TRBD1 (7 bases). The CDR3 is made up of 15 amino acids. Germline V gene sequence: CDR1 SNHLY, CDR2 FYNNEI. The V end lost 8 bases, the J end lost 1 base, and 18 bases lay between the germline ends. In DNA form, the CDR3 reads TGTGCCAGCCGGGGGTTTGGCAGGGGGTCCTACGAGCAGTACTTC. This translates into CASRGFGRGSYEQYF. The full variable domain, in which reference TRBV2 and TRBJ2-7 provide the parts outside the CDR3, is EPEVTQTPSHQVTQMGQEVILRCVPISNHLYFYWYRQILGQKVEFLVSFYNNEISEKSEIFDDQFSVERPDGSNFTLKIRSTKLEDSAMYFCASRGFGRGSYEQYFGPGTRLTVT.

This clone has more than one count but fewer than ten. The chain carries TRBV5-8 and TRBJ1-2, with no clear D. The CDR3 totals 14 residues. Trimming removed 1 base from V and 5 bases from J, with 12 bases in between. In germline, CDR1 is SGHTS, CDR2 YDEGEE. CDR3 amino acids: CASSLRGPAYGYTF. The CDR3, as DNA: TGTGCCAGCAGCTTGCGGGGTCCCGCGTATGGCTACACCTTC.

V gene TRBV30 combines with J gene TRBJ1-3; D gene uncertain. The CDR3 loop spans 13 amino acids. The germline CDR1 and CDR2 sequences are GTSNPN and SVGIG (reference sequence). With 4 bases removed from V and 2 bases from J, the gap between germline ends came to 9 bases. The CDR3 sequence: CAWNPATGNTIYF. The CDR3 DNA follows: TGTGCCTGGAACCCCGCTACTGGAAACACCATATATTTT. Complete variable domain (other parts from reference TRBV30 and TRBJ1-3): SQTIHQWPATLVQPVGSPLSLECTVEGTSNPNLYWYRQAAGRGLQLLFYSVGIGQISSEVPQNLSASRPQDRQFILSSKKLLLSDSGFYLCAWNPATGNTIYFGEGSWLTVV.

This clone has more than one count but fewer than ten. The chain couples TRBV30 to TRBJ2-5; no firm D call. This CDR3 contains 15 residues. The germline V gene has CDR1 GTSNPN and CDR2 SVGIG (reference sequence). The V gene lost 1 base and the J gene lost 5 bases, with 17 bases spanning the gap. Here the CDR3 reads CAWSGDLTWAETQYF. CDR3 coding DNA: TGTGCCTGGAGTGGCGACCTCACCTGGGCGGAGACCCAGTACTTC.

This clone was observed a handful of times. CDR3 protein: CATSRTGGEQYF. Written as DNA, the CDR3 is TGTGCCACCAGCAGGACAGGGGGCGAGCAGTACTTC. The chain carries TRBV15 and TRBJ2-7; TRBD1 matches 9 bases. V was pared by 3 bases and J by 6 bases, with 0 bases of the junction left unmatched. The CDR3 has 12 amino acids. Germline V gene sequence: CDR1 LNHNV, CDR2 YYDKDF (reference sequence).

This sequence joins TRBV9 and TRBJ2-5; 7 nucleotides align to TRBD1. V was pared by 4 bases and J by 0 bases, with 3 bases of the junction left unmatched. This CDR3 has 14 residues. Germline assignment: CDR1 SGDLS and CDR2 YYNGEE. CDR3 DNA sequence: TGTGCCAGCAGCCAGGGGACAGACCAAGAGACCCAGTACTTC. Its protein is CASSQGTDQETQYF.

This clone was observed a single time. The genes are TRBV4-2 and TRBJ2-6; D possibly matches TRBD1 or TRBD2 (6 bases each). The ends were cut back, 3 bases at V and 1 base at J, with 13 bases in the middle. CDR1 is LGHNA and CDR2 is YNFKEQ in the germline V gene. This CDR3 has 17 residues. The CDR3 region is CASSQEGVPSGANVLTF. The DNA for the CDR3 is TGTGCCAGCAGCCAGGAGGGGGTACCTTCTGGGGCCAACGTCCTGACTTTC.

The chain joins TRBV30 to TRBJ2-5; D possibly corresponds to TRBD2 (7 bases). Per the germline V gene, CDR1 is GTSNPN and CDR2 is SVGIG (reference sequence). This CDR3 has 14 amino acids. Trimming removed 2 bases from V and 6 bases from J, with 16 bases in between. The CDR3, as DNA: TGTGCCTGGAGTCCGGGAGGAGGGGGTAAGACCCAGTACTTC. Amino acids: CAWSPGGGGKTQYF.

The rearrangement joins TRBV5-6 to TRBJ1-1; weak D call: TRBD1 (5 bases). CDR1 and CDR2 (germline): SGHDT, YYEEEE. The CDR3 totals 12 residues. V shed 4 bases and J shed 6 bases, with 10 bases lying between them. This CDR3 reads CASSPDTSEAFF. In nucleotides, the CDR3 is TGTGCCAGCAGCCCGGACACATCTGAAGCTTTCTTT.

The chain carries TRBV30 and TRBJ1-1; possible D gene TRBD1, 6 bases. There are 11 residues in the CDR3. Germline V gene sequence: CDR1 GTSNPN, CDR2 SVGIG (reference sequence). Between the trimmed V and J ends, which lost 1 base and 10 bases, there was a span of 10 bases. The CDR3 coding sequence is TGTGCCTGGAGTGCAGGGGTCGGAGCTTTCTTT. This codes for CAWSAGVGAFF.

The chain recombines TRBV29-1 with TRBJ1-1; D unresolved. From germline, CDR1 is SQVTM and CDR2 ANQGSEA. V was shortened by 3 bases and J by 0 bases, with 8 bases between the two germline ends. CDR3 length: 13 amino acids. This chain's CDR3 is CSVDEDMNTEAFF. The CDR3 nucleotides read TGCAGCGTTGATGAGGATATGAACACTGAAGCTTTCTTT.